The rows below give T cell receptor beta chains drawn from one sample of a study of cytomegalovirus exposure and HLA in healthy donors. Data came from immunoSEQ multiplex PCR; TCRdb stores just in-frame clones and leaves some out. The sample has roughly 200,000 clones, roughly 80% seen once. The sample taken for sequencing was PBMCs. The receptors come from a man in his thirties or forties in good health and CMV-seronegative. CDR3s include the opening cysteine and the closing phenylalanine or tryptophan. D genes are given only for firm matches. Size tells how often a clone was seen (once, few, many) or the class of an expanded clone, and some rows leave it out.

J gene,clone size,V gene,D gene,CDR3 DNA,CDR3 protein
TRBJ1-4,few,TRBV5-1,-,TGCGCCAGCAGCTTCTCGGGGAGTAATGAAAAACTGTTTTTT,CASSFSGSNEKLFF
TRBJ1-5,once,TRBV28,-,TGTGCCAGCAGTCAACTATCCAATCAGCCCCAGCATTTT,CASSQLSNQPQHF
TRBJ2-1,-,TRBV5-1,TRBD1,TGCGCCAGCAGCTTACCCCGGGACAGCTACAATGAGCAGTTCTTC,CASSLPRDSYNEQFF
TRBJ1-6,once,TRBV28,TRBD1,TGTGCCAGCAGTGGGGCGACAGGGGGTAGTAGGTCACCCCTCCACTTT,CASSGATGGSRSPLHF
TRBJ2-1,-,TRBV2,TRBD2,TGTGCCAGCAGTCAAGATTGGCTAGCGGGGGGCACCTTCACCTACAATGAGCAGTTCTTC,CASSQDWLAGGTFTYNEQFF
TRBJ2-5,-,TRBV14,-,TGTGCCAGCAGCCAAGGGTGGGGAGTCTTAGGAGAGACCCAGTACTTC,CASSQGWGVLGETQYF
TRBJ2-7,-,TRBV19,TRBD1,TGTGCCAGTAGCCGATCCGGGACAGCTTACGAGCAGTACTTC,CASSRSGTAYEQYF
TRBJ1-2,-,TRBV29-1,-,TGCAGCGTTGAAGCAGCAGGCAGGGCGTCTATGTTCTATGGCTACACCTTC,CSVEAAGRASMFYGYTF
TRBJ2-1,-,TRBV19,TRBD1,TGTGCCAGTAGTATCTACGCCGGGACAGCCTACAATGAGCAGTTCTTC,CASSIYAGTAYNEQFF
TRBJ1-6,-,TRBV5-6,-,TGTGCCAGCAGCTCCTTCTATAATTCACCCCTCCACTTT,CASSSFYNSPLHF
TRBJ2-5,-,TRBV9,-,TGTGCCAGCAGCGTAGCCGCTGGCGGCTGGGAGACCCAGTACTTC,CASSVAAGGWETQYF
TRBJ1-4,-,TRBV5-5,-,TGTGCCAGCACCCTAGGGAGGGTTAATGAAAAACTGTTTTTT,CASTLGRVNEKLFF
TRBJ1-1,-,TRBV18,-,TGTGCCAGCTCAATGGGGCGAGACACTGAAGCTTTCTTT,CASSMGRDTEAFF
TRBJ2-2,-,TRBV2,TRBD2,TGTGCCAGCAGTGCCGTGCGGGGGTCCGGGGAGCTGTTTTTT,CASSAVRGSGELFF
TRBJ2-3,-,TRBV7-9,TRBD1,TGTGCCAGCAGCTTCCAAAGGGACAGGGCAGATACGCAGTATTTT,CASSFQRDRADTQYF
TRBJ1-6,-,TRBV25-1,TRBD1,TGTGCCAGCAGTGCTCACAGGGGTAATTCACCCCTCCACTTT,CASSAHRGNSPLHF
TRBJ1-2,once,TRBV4-1,TRBD1,TGCGCCAGCAGCCCGACAGGGGTCGACTATGGCTACACCTTC,CASSPTGVDYGYTF
TRBJ2-3,-,TRBV6-4,TRBD2,TGTGCCAGCAGTGAAACTAGCGGGGGGGCGACAGATACGCAGTATTTT,CASSETSGGATDTQYF
TRBJ2-7,-,TRBV7-8,-,TGTGCCAGCAGCTCGAGGCATTCGGGTATTTACGAGCAGTACTTC,CASSSRHSGIYEQYF
TRBJ2-7,few,TRBV11-2,-,TGTGCCAGCACCTCCCTCGGGGGAAGGCAGTACTTC,CASTSLGGRQYF
TRBJ2-7,-,TRBV2,TRBD1,TGTGCCAGCAGGGGGGACAGCACCTACGAGCAGTACTTC,CASRGDSTYEQYF
TRBJ1-6,-,TRBV25-1,-,TGTGCCAGCAGTGAACGCGGCCCCTTCCCCCTCCACTTT,CASSERGPFPLHF
TRBJ2-7,-,TRBV28,TRBD1,TGTGCCAGCAGTCCCGGGACAGCCTCCTACGAGCAGTACTTC,CASSPGTASYEQYF
TRBJ2-6,-,TRBV10-3,-,TGTGCCATCAGAATGTCGTCTGGGGCCAACGTCCTGACTTTC,CAIRMSSGANVLTF
TRBJ2-7,-,TRBV11-2,TRBD2,TGTGCCAGCAGCTCCCAGCGGGGGGGCTCCTACGAGCAGTACTTC,CASSSQRGGSYEQYF
TRBJ1-4,-,TRBV4-1,-,TGCGCCAGCAGCCACGAGAGATCGGGAGAAAATGAAAAACTGTTTTTT,CASSHERSGENEKLFF
TRBJ1-5,once,TRBV28,-,TGTGCCAGCAGTTTATCCAGGGTCGGACAGCCCCAGCATTTT,CASSLSRVGQPQHF
TRBJ1-5,few,TRBV19,TRBD1,TGTGCCAGTAGTCCCCGGGACAGGGGGAGACATCAGCCCCAGCATTTT,CASSPRDRGRHQPQHF